Below are 5 T cell receptor beta chains sequenced from a single sample in a study of breast tumors, draining lymph nodes, adjacent tissues. The lymph nodes were axillary draining lymph nodes from breast cancer patients. Using its own MiXCR run on the multiplex PCR reads, TCRdb lists one record per CDR3 protein. Of roughly 260,000 distinct CDR3 sequences listed, 30% were seen once; the top ten hold 1.1%. Material for sequencing was axillary lymph node tissue. All receptors come from a female donor with breast cancer. Some clones in this sample may be carry-over from other donors' samples.

This clonotype came up many times. The rearrangement joins TRBV5-1 to TRBJ2-7; TRBD2 aligns across 14 bases. This CDR3 region has 15 residues. CDR1 and CDR2 from the germline V gene are SGHRS and YFSETQ. The V segment lost 6 bases and the J segment 4 bases; nucleotides outside the gene matches: 6. DNA for the CDR3: TGCGCCAGCACTCTTGGGACTAGCGGGGGATACGAGCAGTACTTC. Translation: CASTLGTSGGYEQYF.

About this clonotype itself: With a much larger clone just one base away, this may be a read error. The V gene is TRBV5-1, the J gene TRBJ2-1; no firm D call. The CDR3 runs 14 residues. Germline lookup yields CDR1 SGHRS and CDR2 YFSETQ. The CDR3 DNA follows: TGTGCCTGCAGCTTGGTTCCCGACGTCCCTGAGCAGTTCTTC. Translated: CACSLVPDVPEQFF.

This clonotype appeared many times. The chain employs TRBV5-1 and TRBJ2-3; 7 bases align to TRBD2. From germline, CDR1 is SGHRS and CDR2 YFSETQ. The CDR3 is 17 amino acids. J gave up 0 bases and V 0 bases, and 7 bases lay outside the gene matches. CDR3 sequence reads: CASSLAPTSASTDTQYF. The CDR3 DNA reads as TGCGCCAGCAGCTTGGCCCCTACTAGCGCAAGCACAGATACGCAGTATTTT.

At least ten counts were recorded for this clonotype. V gene TRBV9 combines with J gene TRBJ1-2; TRBD1 matches at 7 bases. With 4 bases clipped from V and 5 bases from J, the junction kept 8 bases outside the gene matches. CDR3 length: 14 amino acids. Germline loops: CDR1 SGDLS, CDR2 YYNGEE. CDR3 protein: CASSPDRVGYGYTF. The CDR3 nucleotides are TGTGCCAGCAGCCCTGACAGGGTCGGGTATGGCTACACCTTC.

This clonotype showed up just a few times. The J gene is TRBJ2-6, the V gene TRBV11-3; D is unresolved. CDR1 is SGHNT and CDR2 is YENEEA in the germline V gene. Trimming pared 1 base from V and 5 bases from J, leaving 0 bases between. CDR3 length equals 12 residues. The CDR3 DNA reads TGTGCCAGCAGCTTAGGGGCCAACGTCCTGACTTTC. Its protein is CASSLGANVLTF.